The text below deals with one T cell receptor (beta chain). The antigen is not known. At one boundary the junction diverges from the germline segment, which might be a read error. This record comes from a study of tumor-infiltrating lymphocytes in glioblastoma multiforme. Study-wide results and caveats: RNA-based TCR sequencing may distort clone frequencies, since cells carry unequal TCR transcript numbers. TCR plus mutation findings rest on a single glioblastoma patient.

The germline V gene has CDR1 MDHEN and CDR2 SYDVKM. The CDR3 is 13 residues long. Three nested ARM-PCR rounds with V-beta and C-beta primers built TCRB libraries. TCRB-specific cDNA synthesis used 0.5 to 0.65 ug of total RNA. No unique molecular identifiers were described for these TCRB libraries. TCRdb reprocessed the multiplex PCR reads via MiXCR and lists one record per CDR3 protein. This table has 9,900 or so distinct CDR3 sequences, less than 75% appearing once. Sequencing was done on a sample of brain tumor tissue. The receptor comes from a male donor with glioblastoma. The V and J genes are TRBV28 and TRBJ2-4; no reliable D call. CDR3 region: CASGITSINIQYF. The DNA for the CDR3 is TGTGCCAGCGGAATAACCTCCATAAACATTCAGTACTTT.